This is a list of T cell receptor beta chains from one sample in a study of shared clonotypes between healthy human individuals. Profiled with immunoSEQ multiplex PCR; TCRdb holds only in-frame clones, not every one. The profile shows 1.4 million to 1.5 million clones, 96% of them singletons. The source material was naive CD4+ T cells sorted from blood. These receptors were taken from a man aged 25-40 years in good health. CDR3s include the opening cysteine and the closing phenylalanine or tryptophan. Each record gives: J gene, clone size, V gene, D gene, CDR3 protein, CDR3 DNA. The D gene is left open where the match is weak. The listing skips clone size in some rows; elsewhere it reads once, few, many or a size class.

TRBJ1-2 | - | TRBV19 | TRBD1 | CASSDRGYGYTF | TGTGCCAGTAGCGACAGGGGCTATGGCTACACCTTC
TRBJ2-4 | - | TRBV18 | - | CASSPGTAKNIQYF | TGTGCCAGCTCGCCCGGGACAGCCAAAAACATTCAGTACTTC
TRBJ2-2 | once | TRBV28 | TRBD2 | CASSHPGGNTGELFF | TGTGCCAGCAGCCATCCGGGAGGAAACACCGGGGAGCTGTTTTTT
TRBJ1-2 | - | TRBV6-1 | - | CASNAFGAGGGYTF | TGTGCCAGCAATGCTTTCGGGGCAGGTGGTGGCTACACCTTC
TRBJ2-1 | - | TRBV18 | - | CASSPGQIRYNEQFF | TGTGCCAGCTCACCTGGACAGATACGATACAATGAGCAGTTCTTC
TRBJ2-1 | once | TRBV7-9 | TRBD2 | CASSPPPKLAGSYNEQFF | TGTGCCAGCAGCCCTCCGCCGAAACTAGCGGGGTCCTACAATGAGCAGTTCTTC
TRBJ2-6 | - | TRBV5-4 | TRBD2 | CASSPEGWLAGGSGANVLTF | TGTGCCAGCAGCCCCGAGGGCTGGCTAGCGGGAGGGTCTGGGGCCAACGTCCTGACTTTC
TRBJ1-1 | - | TRBV7-2 | - | CASSFLSGYLNTEAFF | TGTGCCAGCAGCTTTTTGTCCGGCTACCTGAACACTGAAGCTTTCTTT
TRBJ2-7 | - | TRBV10-2 | TRBD2 | CASSVRESRNEQYF | TGCGCCAGCAGTGTGCGGGAGAGCCGAAACGAGCAGTACTTC
TRBJ1-5 | - | TRBV4-1 | - | CASSQDGRGSNQPQHF | TGCGCCAGCAGCCAAGATGGCAGGGGTAGCAATCAGCCCCAGCATTTT
TRBJ1-4 | few | TRBV27 | - | CASSLVTAEKLFF | TGTGCCAGCAGTTTAGTGACAGCTGAAAAACTGTTTTTT
TRBJ2-1 | - | TRBV14 | TRBD2 | CASRPLAGAYNEQFF | TGTGCCAGCAGACCTCTAGCGGGAGCTTACAATGAGCAGTTCTTC
TRBJ2-2 | - | TRBV19 | - | CASSIPQGRIGELFF | TGTGCCAGTAGTATACCCCAGGGGCGAATCGGGGAGCTGTTTTTT
TRBJ2-1 | - | TRBV11-3 | - | CASSLVEGEQFF | TGTGCCAGCAGCTTAGTAGAAGGGGAGCAGTTCTTC
TRBJ1-2 | - | TRBV6-1 | - | CASKGAGRNYGYTF | TGTGCCAGCAAAGGGGCAGGGAGGAACTATGGCTACACCTTC
TRBJ2-5 | - | TRBV28 | - | CASSPSRRVQETQYF | TGTGCCAGCAGTCCCTCGAGGCGGGTCCAAGAGACCCAGTACTTC
TRBJ2-7 | - | TRBV11-1 | - | CASSLGQYNSYEQYF | TGTGCCAGCAGCTTAGGACAGTACAACTCCTACGAGCAGTACTTC
TRBJ2-6 | - | TRBV5-1 | TRBD1 | CASSDYELGTGRYGANVLTF | TGCGCCAGCAGTGATTACGAGCTTGGGACAGGCCGATACGGGGCCAACGTCCTGACTTTC
TRBJ2-1 | once | TRBV28 | - | CASSFVDRGNEQFF | TGTGCCAGCAGTTTCGTGGATCGGGGCAATGAGCAGTTCTTC
TRBJ2-3 | once | TRBV9 | TRBD2 | CASSVVGTSVQDTQYF | TGTGCCAGCAGCGTAGTAGGGACTAGCGTTCAAGATACGCAGTATTTT
TRBJ2-3 | - | TRBV5-4 | - | CASSLQDTQYF | TGTGCCAGCAGCTTGCAAGATACGCAGTATTTT
TRBJ2-5 | - | TRBV4-2 | - | CASSQVGEGRATQYF | TGTGCCAGCAGCCAAGTCGGTGAGGGCCGTGCGACCCAGTACTTC
TRBJ2-7 | - | TRBV6-5 | TRBD1 | CASSLDRVMNEQYF | TGTGCCAGCAGTTTAGACAGGGTTATGAACGAGCAGTACTTC
TRBJ2-2 | - | TRBV5-4 | TRBD2 | CASRIAGEEIGELFF | TGTGCCAGCAGGATAGCGGGAGAGGAAATCGGGGAGCTGTTTTTT
TRBJ1-5 | once | TRBV7-2 | TRBD1 | CASSQAGGGQPQHF | TGTGCCAGCAGCCAGGCAGGGGGCGGTCAGCCCCAGCATTTT
TRBJ2-3 | - | TRBV5-1 | TRBD2 | CASGGSGRSPDTQYF | TGCGCCAGCGGGGGCAGCGGGAGGTCCCCAGATACGCAGTATTTT
TRBJ2-7 | once | TRBV11-2 | TRBD2 | CARYRTSGNYEQYF | TGTGCCAGATACCGGACTAGCGGAAACTACGAGCAGTACTTC
TRBJ2-7 | once | TRBV6-5 | TRBD1 | CASIGTADYEQYF | TGTGCCAGCATTGGGACAGCGGATTACGAGCAGTACTTC
TRBJ2-3 | - | TRBV5-1 | - | CASSLGDKDTQYF | TGCGCCAGCAGCTTGGGGGACAAAGATACGCAGTATTTT
TRBJ1-1 | - | TRBV7-8 | - | CASSLVQGSNTEAFF | TGTGCCAGCAGCTTAGTACAGGGATCGAACACTGAAGCTTTCTTT
TRBJ2-1 | - | TRBV7-8 | - | CASSPLDEQFF | TGTGCCAGCAGCCCGCTGGATGAGCAGTTCTTC
TRBJ2-1 | - | TRBV27 | TRBD2 | CASSTPTGTSGSNEQFF | TGTGCCAGCAGTACACCTACCGGGACTAGCGGGAGTAATGAGCAGTTCTTC
TRBJ1-1 | - | TRBV11-3 | - | CASSPPGAREAFF | TGTGCCAGCAGCCCCCCCGGGGCCAGGGAAGCTTTCTTT
TRBJ2-2 | - | TRBV7-2 | - | CASSPNRSGELFF | TGTGCCAGCAGCCCCAATCGATCCGGGGAGCTGTTTTTT
TRBJ2-1 | - | TRBV9 | - | CASSPSTADNEQFF | TGTGCCAGCAGCCCTAGCACGGCCGACAATGAGCAGTTCTTC
TRBJ2-7 | - | TRBV19 | - | CASSMSTGYNNEQYF | TGTGCCAGTAGTATGTCAACAGGGTACAACAACGAGCAGTACTTC
TRBJ1-5 | - | TRBV30 | TRBD1 | CAWRDRQGSSNQPQHF | TGTGCCTGGAGGGACCGACAGGGCTCGAGCAATCAGCCCCAGCATTTT
TRBJ2-7 | - | TRBV5-1 | TRBD2 | CASSLTSEYYEQYF | TGCGCCAGCAGCTTAACTAGCGAGTACTACGAGCAGTACTTC
TRBJ2-1 | - | TRBV5-4 | - | CASSLDSYNEQFF | TGTGCCAGCAGCTTGGATTCCTACAATGAGCAGTTCTTC
TRBJ1-3 | - | TRBV6-5 | - | CASSYSSTGSGNTIYF | TGTGCCAGCAGTTACTCCTCGACTGGCTCTGGAAACACCATATATTTT
TRBJ2-1 | - | TRBV28 | - | CASRLSGSWVRLF | TGTGCCAGCAGACTGTCGGGCAGTTGGGTTCGACTCTTC
TRBJ1-5 | - | TRBV5-1 | - | CASSWTTGESQPQHF | TGCGCCAGCAGCTGGACGACAGGCGAAAGTCAGCCCCAGCATTTT
TRBJ2-1 | - | TRBV6-1 | TRBD2 | CASSEEAGEYNEQFF | TGTGCCAGCAGTGAAGAGGCGGGAGAATACAATGAGCAGTTCTTC
TRBJ2-5 | - | TRBV6-5 | - | CASRGGRQKKETQYF | TGTGCCAGCAGAGGTGGCCGCCAAAAGAAAGAGACCCAGTACTTC
TRBJ1-2 | few | TRBV12-5 | - | CASGFGDYGYTF | TGTGCTAGTGGTTTTGGCGACTATGGCTACACCTTC
TRBJ2-1 | - | TRBV7-9 | TRBD1 | CASSPRGQGYNEQFF | TGTGCCAGCAGCCCCCGCGGACAGGGCTACAATGAGCAGTTCTTC
TRBJ2-2 | - | TRBV18 | - | CASSPPSSGELFF | TGTGCCAGCTCACCACCTTCTAGCGGGGAGCTGTTTTTT
TRBJ2-3 | - | TRBV11-2 | - | CASSLATTWGGTDTQYF | TGTGCCAGCAGCTTAGCAACCACTTGGGGAGGAACAGATACGCAGTATTTT
TRBJ1-2 | - | TRBV6-6 | - | CASIGGVNYGYTF | TGTGCCAGCATTGGGGGGGTCAACTATGGCTACACCTTC
TRBJ2-7 | - | TRBV5-5 | - | CASSKGGTYEQYF | TGTGCCAGCAGTAAGGGGGGAACCTACGAGCAGTACTTC
TRBJ2-7 | - | TRBV18 | TRBD2 | CASSPLGLAGGPGQYF | TGTGCCAGCTCACCACTGGGACTAGCGGGAGGGCCCGGGCAGTACTTC
TRBJ2-2 | - | TRBV19 | - | CASSINVMGSGELFF | TGTGCCAGTAGTATTAATGTGATGGGGTCCGGGGAGCTGTTTTTT
TRBJ2-1 | - | TRBV19 | - | CASSITPRPGTWEQFF | TGTGCCAGTAGTATAACCCCCCGCCCGGGGACTTGGGAGCAGTTCTTC
TRBJ2-4 | - | TRBV9 | - | CASSAHITLGKNIQYF | TGTGCCAGCAGCGCTCACATCACCCTCGGAAAAAACATTCAGTACTTC
TRBJ2-7 | - | TRBV15 | - | CATSREGSAYEQYF | TGTGCCACCAGCAGAGAAGGTTCCGCCTACGAGCAGTACTTC
TRBJ2-7 | - | TRBV6-5 | - | CASSYAVSGLTYEQYF | TGTGCCAGCAGTTACGCCGTCAGCGGGTTAACCTACGAGCAGTACTTC
TRBJ2-1 | once | TRBV7-9 | TRBD2 | CASVAPGREGVTYNEQFF | TGTGCCAGCGTAGCACCGGGGCGGGAGGGGGTTACCTACAATGAGCAGTTCTTC
TRBJ2-5 | - | TRBV2 | - | CASSLLVEETQYF | TGTGCCAGCAGCCTGCTAGTGGAAGAGACCCAGTACTTC
TRBJ1-5 | - | TRBV7-9 | - | CASSLAGGGQPQHF | TGTGCCAGCAGCTTAGCGGGAGGGGGTCAGCCCCAGCATTTT
TRBJ2-7 | - | TRBV7-2 | TRBD2 | CASSIGREAGYEQYF | TGTGCCAGCAGCATAGGGCGGGAGGCCGGCTACGAGCAGTACTTC